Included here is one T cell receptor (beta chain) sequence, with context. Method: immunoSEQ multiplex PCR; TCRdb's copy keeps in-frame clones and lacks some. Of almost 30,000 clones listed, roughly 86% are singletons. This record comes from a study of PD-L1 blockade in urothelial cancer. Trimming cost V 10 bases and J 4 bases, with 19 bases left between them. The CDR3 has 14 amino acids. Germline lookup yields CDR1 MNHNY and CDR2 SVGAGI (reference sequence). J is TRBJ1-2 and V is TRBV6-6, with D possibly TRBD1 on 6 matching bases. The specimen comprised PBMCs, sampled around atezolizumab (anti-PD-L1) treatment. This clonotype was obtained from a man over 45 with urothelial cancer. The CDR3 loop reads CATYYRTASYGYTF. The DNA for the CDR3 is TGTGCCACCTATTATCGGACAGCCAGCTATGGCTACACCTTC.